This T cell receptor (beta chain) was sequenced in a study of shared clonotypes between healthy human individuals (dated by TCRdb to the early 2020s). The study in broad terms: The cohort included three men and a couple of women between 18 and 49 years of age. For each donor, three plates each were used for CD4 naive and CD4 memory, two plates were used for CD8 naive, and one plate was used for CD8 memory. To estimate repertoire size and how much clonotype sharing occurs between individuals, the study deeply sequenced the blood TCR repertoires of five healthy adults. Different laboratories and diverse techniques were used to prepare libraries and sequence TCR repertoires, to increase sequencing depth and limit assay-specific biases. Between about 0.8 and 9 billion PBMCs per donor were obtained by leukapheresis. Results the study describes overall, beyond this receptor: Clonotypes shared by all four sorted-subset donors showed higher generation probabilities than non-shared clonotypes. Larger estimated clonotype richness was generally found for naive subsets than for memory subsets. Because the study included a small number of donors, the genetic and exposure-history diversity represented was limited. Pairwise subsampling led to the expectation that sequencing depth would affect the degree of clonotype sharing among donors. Sampling was restricted to blood, and TCR repertoires in tissues likely differ from the TCR repertoires found in blood. Sharing across several donors was observed for around 5% of naive CD4, over 3% of naive CD8, about 2.3% of memory CD4, and 0.4% of memory CD8 clonotypes. Rarefaction of sorted-subset datasets indicated incomplete sequencing despite the large sequencing depth.

Notes on this clone: Which antigen it targets is not known. There are no base qualities to consult, and no much larger clone falls within one base.

Using the deep immunoSEQ assay, multiplex PCR amplified TCR CDR3 regions from genomic DNA. For each cell subset, the extracted genomic DNA was distributed evenly across all wells of several immunoSEQ 96-well plates, and each plate served as one replicate. For sorted subsets, around 0.2 ug genomic DNA, equal to 25,000 to 35,000 T cell genomes, was loaded into each replicate PCR. Purified libraries were quantified with a Qubit 3.0 fluorometer, sized on a Bioanalyzer 2100, and re-quantified with the KAPA Library Quantification kit. Every immunoSEQ 96-well plate was sequenced on a separate single-read 150-cycle Illumina NextSeq 550 flow cell. For the original study's pipeline: The immunoSEQ output contained only junctional sequences without quality scores, so filtering could not match that applied to full-length reads. Sequences were annotated with PyIR, a Python wrapper for IgBLAST v1.9, and V/J genes and CDR3 were assigned using IMGT germline references. Reads were filtered out if the reads had weak V/J assignments (E-value above 1e-6), no CDR3, stop codons, out-of-frame junctions, or ambiguous translated residues. V3J clonotypes were defined as sequences sharing the same inferred V gene, J gene, and CDR3 amino acid sequence. To compute the percentage overlap between repertoires, the number of shared unique clonotypes was divided by the size of the smaller repertoire. Repertoire richness was assessed with RTK rarefaction, the Chao1 estimator, and Recon v2.1 estimates of unobserved clonotypes. Generation probabilities were computed with OLGA for all TCRbeta clonotypes obtained by the gDNA method from a few donors. TCRdb took this table from immuneACCESS and kept in-frame rearrangements with V and J called. Such tables lack part of the clones; where checked against another copy, unresolved V genes explain under half of the gap, and the rest is unexplained. From that table come the V and J calls and clone size; the DNA was used to work out D and trimming. The sample table contains about 2.4 million clones; only one count was recorded for around 94% of them. The ten biggest clones cover around 0.15% of the sample.

The CDR3 measures 15 amino acids from cysteine to phenylalanine. The only DNA kept is the CDR3, 45 bases in frame from the first base. Trimmed from V: 5 bases; trimmed from J: 5 bases; junction bases lacking a gene match: 10. CDR1 SGHKS and CDR2 YYEKEE were looked up in the germline V gene (reference sequence). The donors were healthy, HIV-negative adults who had no recently reported acute infections or vaccinations. Only Caucasian adults living in Nashville, Tennessee, USA were represented among the donors. CD4+ T cells were enriched by magnetic negative selection; naive cells were then positively selected on CD45RA, and the negative fraction formed the memory subset. Blood was collected by leukapheresis, and PBMCs were isolated by Ficoll-Histopaque density gradient centrifugation and then cryopreserved in liquid nitrogen vapor phase. Purity and quantity of every magnetically sorted T cell population were checked by analytical flow cytometry. From each sorted fraction, genomic DNA was isolated and quantified by UV absorbance on a Nanodrop 2000c.

The sequence came from a man between 18 and 35 years old in good health. The source material was naive CD4+ T cells sorted from blood. The cell subset or site label of this sample denotes: CD45RA+ positively selected. The chain is made from TRBV5-5 and TRBJ2-7, with 10 bases aligning to TRBD2. The DNA is TGTGCCAGCAGTTCAACGGGACTAGCGAGCCACGAGCAGTACTTC. Translated, this is CASSSTGLASHEQYF.